This T cell receptor (beta chain) was recorded in a study of T cells in localized non-small cell lung cancer. Study-level findings and limits: Out of the top 100 tumor clones, a median about 57 were seen in adjacent lung. Clonality peaked in uninvolved adjacent lung rather than tumor.

The protocol was immunoSEQ multiplex PCR, while the TCRdb copy is restricted to in-frame clones and leaves out a portion. The sample yields approximately 89,000 clones, around 80% seen once. Germline V CDR1 and CDR2: SGHDN, FVKESK. The CDR3 extends over 20 amino acids. V was pared by 0 bases and J by 0 bases, with 24 bases between. In regard to this clone: Its antigen is as yet unknown.

The chain joins TRBV14 to TRBJ2-7, with D possibly called TRBD1 or TRBD2 (5 bases each). Material: PBMCs, obtained before any cancer treatment. This clonotype originated in a man between 35 and 75 years old with stage II squamous cell lung carcinoma. CDR3 bases: TGTGCCAGCAGCCAAGAAATGGGGGACCGAAGGATCTCCTTCTCCTACGAGCAGTACTTC. Translating it yields CASSQEMGDRRISFSYEQYF.